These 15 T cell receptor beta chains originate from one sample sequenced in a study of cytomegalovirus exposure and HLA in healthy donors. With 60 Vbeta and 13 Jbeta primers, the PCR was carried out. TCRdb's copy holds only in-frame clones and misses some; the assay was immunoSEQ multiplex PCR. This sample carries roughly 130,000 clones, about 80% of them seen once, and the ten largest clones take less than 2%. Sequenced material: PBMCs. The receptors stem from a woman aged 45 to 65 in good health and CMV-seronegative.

The DNA of the CDR3 is TGTGCCAGCAGCCAAGATGGGGTAGCGCGCTCCTACGAGCAGTACTTC. Protein: CASSQDGVARSYEQYF. This rearrangement joins TRBV14 to TRBJ2-7, with a weak D call TRBD2 (5 bases). This CDR3 has 16 residues. Germline V gene sequence: CDR1 SGHDN, CDR2 FVKESK. The germline V and J ends were trimmed by 0 bases and 0 bases, with 12 bases remaining between them.

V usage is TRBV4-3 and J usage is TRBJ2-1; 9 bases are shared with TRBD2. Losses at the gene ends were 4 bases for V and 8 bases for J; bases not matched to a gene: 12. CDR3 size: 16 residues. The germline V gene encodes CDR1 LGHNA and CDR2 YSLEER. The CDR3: CASSPSLAGHEDEQFF. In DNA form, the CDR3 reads TGCGCCAGCAGCCCAAGTCTAGCGGGGCACGAGGATGAGCAGTTCTTC.

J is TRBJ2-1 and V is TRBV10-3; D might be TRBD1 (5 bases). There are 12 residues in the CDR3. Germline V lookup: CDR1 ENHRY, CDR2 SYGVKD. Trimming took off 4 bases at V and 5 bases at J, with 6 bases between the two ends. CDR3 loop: CAISGRDNEQFF. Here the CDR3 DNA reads TGTGCCATCAGTGGCAGGGACAATGAGCAGTTCTTC.

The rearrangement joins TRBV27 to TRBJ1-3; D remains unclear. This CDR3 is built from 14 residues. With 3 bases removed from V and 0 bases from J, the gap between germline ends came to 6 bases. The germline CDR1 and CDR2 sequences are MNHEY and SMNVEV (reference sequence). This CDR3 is CASSFRGSGNTIYF. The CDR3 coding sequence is TGTGCCAGCAGTTTTCGGGGCTCTGGAAACACCATATATTTT.

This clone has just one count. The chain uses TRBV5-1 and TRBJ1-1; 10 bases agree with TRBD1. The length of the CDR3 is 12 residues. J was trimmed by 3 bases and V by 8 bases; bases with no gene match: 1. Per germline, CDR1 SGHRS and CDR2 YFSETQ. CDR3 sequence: CARGTGDTEAFF. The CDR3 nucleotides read TGCGCCAGGGGGACAGGGGACACTGAAGCTTTCTTT.

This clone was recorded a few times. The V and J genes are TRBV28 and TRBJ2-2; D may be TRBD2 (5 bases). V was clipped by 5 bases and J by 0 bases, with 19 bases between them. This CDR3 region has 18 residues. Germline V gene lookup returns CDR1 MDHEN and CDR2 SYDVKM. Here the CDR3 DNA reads TGTGCCAGCAGTCGCTCATTCTTTGAGGGTTCGAACACCGGGGAGCTGTTTTTT. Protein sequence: CASSRSFFEGSNTGELFF.

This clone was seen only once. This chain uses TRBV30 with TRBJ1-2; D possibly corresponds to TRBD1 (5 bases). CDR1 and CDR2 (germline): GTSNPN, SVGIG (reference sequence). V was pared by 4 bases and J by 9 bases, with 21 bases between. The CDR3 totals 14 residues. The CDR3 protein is CAWTYAGGTSRYTF. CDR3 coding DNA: TGTGCCTGGACCTACGCGGGGGGGACTTCGCGCTACACCTTC.

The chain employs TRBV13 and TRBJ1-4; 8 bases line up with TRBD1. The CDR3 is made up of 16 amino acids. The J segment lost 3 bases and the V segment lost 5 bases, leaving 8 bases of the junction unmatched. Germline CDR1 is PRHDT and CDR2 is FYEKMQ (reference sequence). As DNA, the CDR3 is TGTGCCAGCAGCCCAGACAGGGGTAGCCCTAATGAAAAACTGTTTTTT. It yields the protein CASSPDRGSPNEKLFF.

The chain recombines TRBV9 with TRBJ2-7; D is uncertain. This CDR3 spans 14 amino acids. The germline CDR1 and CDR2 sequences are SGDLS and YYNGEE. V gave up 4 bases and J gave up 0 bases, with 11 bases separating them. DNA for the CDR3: TGTGCCAGCAGCCCCCGCGCTAGCTCCTACGAGCAGTACTTC. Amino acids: CASSPRASSYEQYF.

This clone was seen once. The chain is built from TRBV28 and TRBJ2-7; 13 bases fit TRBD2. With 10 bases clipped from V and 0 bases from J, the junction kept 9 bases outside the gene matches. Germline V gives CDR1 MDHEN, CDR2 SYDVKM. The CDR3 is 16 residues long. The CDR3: CATRTSGSGSSYEQYF. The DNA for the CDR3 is TGTGCCACCAGGACTAGCGGGAGTGGGAGCTCCTACGAGCAGTACTTC.

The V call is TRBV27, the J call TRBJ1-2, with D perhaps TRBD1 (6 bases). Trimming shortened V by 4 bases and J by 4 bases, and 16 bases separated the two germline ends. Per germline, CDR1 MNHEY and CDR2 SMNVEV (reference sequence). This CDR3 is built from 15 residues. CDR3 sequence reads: CASSSAGQFSYGYTF. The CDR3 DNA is TGTGCCAGCAGTTCGGCCGGACAGTTCTCCTATGGCTACACCTTC.

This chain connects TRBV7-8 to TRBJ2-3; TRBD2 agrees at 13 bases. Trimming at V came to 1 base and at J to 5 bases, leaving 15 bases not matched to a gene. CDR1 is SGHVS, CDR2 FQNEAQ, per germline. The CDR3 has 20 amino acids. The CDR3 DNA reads TGTGCCAGCAGCTTAGGAGGCGGTGGGACTAGCGGGACGCGCGGAGATACGCAGTATTTT. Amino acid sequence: CASSLGGGGTSGTRGDTQYF.

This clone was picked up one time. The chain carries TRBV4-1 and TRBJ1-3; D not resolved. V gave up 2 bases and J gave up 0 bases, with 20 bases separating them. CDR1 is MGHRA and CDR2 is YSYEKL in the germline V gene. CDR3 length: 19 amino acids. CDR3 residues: CASSQSPETAIYSGNTIYF. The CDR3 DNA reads TGCGCCAGCAGCCAATCCCCGGAAACAGCCATCTACTCTGGAAACACCATATATTTT.

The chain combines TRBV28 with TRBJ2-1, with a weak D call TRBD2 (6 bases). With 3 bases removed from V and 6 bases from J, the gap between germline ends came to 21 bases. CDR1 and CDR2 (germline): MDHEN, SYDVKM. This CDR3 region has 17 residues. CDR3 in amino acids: CASSLSPVPRGSNEQFF. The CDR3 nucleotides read TGTGCCAGCAGTTTGAGCCCGGTACCTCGGGGGAGCAATGAGCAGTTCTTC.

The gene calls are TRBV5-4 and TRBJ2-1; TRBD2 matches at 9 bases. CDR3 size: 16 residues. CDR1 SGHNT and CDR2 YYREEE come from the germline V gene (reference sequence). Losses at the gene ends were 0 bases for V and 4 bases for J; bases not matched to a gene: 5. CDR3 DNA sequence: TGTGCCAGCAGCTTGGGCGGGAGGGGTAGTTACAATGAGCAGTTCTTC. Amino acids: CASSLGGRGSYNEQFF.